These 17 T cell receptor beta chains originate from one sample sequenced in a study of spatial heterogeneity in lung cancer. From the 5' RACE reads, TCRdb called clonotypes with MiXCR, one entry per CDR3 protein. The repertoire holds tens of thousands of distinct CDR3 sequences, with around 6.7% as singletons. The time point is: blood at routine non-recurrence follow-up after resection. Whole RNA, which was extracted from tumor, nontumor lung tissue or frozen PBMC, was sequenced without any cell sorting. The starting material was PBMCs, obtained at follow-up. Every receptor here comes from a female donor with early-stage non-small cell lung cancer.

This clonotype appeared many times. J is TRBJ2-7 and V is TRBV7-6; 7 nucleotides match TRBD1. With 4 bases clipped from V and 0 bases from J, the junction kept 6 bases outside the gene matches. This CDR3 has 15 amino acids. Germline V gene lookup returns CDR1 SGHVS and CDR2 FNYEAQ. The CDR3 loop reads CASSWGQSVSYEQYF. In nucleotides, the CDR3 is TGTGCCAGCAGCTGGGGACAGTCTGTCTCCTACGAGCAGTACTTC.

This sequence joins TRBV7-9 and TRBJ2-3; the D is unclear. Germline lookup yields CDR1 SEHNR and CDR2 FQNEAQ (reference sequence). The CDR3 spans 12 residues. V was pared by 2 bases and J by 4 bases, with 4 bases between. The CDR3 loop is CASSLIPDTQYF. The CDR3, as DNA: TGTGCCAGCAGCTTAATTCCAGATACGCAGTATTTT. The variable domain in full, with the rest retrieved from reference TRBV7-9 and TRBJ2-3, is DTGVSQNPRHKITKRGQNVTFRCDPISEHNRLYWYRQTLGQGPEFLTYFQNEAQLEKSRLLSDRFSAERPKGSFSTLEIQRTEQGDSAMYLCASSLIPDTQYFGPGTRLTVL.

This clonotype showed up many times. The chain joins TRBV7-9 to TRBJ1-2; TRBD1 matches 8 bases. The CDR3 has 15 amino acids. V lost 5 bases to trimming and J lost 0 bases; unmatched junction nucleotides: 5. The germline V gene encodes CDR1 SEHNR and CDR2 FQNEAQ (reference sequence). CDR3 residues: CASSTGQGSNYGYTF. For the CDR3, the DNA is TGTGCCAGCAGCACCGGACAGGGATCTAACTATGGCTACACCTTC.

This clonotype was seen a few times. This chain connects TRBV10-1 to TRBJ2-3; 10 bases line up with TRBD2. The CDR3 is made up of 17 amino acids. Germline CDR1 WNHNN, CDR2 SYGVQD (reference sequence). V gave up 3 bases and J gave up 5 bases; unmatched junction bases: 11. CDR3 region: CASSEGMLAGDRDTQYF. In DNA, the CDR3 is TGCGCCAGCAGTGAAGGGATGCTAGCGGGAGACAGAGATACGCAGTATTTT.

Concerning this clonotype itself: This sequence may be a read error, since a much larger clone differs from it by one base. The CDR3 loop reads CASSYPERGGRETQYF. CDR3 bases: TGCGCCAGCAGCTACCCCGAGCGGGGGGGCCGGGAGACCCAGTACTTC. The chain couples TRBV5-1 to TRBJ2-5; 10 bases are a match to TRBD2. This CDR3 spans 16 amino acids. V shed 3 bases and J 5 bases; nucleotides not matched to a gene: 10. CDR1 and CDR2 from the germline V gene are SGHRS and YFSETQ.

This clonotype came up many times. In nucleotides, the CDR3 is TGTGCCAGCAGGAGGACGGACAGCTCCTACGAGCAGTACTTC. This sequence encodes CASRRTDSSYEQYF. The rearrangement links TRBV6-5 to TRBJ2-7; D is perhaps TRBD1 (6 bases). This CDR3 is built from 14 residues. Trimming took off 6 bases at V and 0 bases at J, with 12 bases between the two ends. From germline, CDR1 is MNHEY and CDR2 SVGAGI.

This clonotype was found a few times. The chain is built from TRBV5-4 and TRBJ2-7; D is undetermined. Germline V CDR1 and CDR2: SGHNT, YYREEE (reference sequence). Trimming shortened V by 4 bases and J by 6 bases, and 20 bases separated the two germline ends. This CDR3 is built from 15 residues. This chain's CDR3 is CASSPGPHTRAEQYF. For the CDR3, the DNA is TGTGCCAGCAGCCCTGGACCGCACACCCGGGCCGAGCAGTACTTC.

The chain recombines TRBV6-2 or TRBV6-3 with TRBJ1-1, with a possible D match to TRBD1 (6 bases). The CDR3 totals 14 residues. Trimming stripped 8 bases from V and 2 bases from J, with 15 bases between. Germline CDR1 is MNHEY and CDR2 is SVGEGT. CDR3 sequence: CASGEAGVNTEAFF. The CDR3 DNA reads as TGTGCCAGCGGCGAGGCAGGGGTAAACACTGAAGCTTTCTTT.

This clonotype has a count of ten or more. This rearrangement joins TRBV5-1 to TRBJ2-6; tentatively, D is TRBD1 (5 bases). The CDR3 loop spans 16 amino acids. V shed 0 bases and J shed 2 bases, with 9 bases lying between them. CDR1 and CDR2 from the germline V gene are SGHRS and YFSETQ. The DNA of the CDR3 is TGCGCCAGCAGCTTGGCACAGGCGGCTGGGGCCAACGTCCTGACTTTC. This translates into CASSLAQAAGANVLTF.

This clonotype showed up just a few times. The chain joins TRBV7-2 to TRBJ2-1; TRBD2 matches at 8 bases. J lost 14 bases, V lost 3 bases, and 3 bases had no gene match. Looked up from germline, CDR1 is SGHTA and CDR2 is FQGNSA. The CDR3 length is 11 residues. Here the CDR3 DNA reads TGTGCCAGCAGCTTTAGCGGGGAGGAGTTCTTC. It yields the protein CASSFSGEEFF. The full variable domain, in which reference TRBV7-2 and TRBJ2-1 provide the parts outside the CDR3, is GAGVSQSPSNKVTEKGKDVELRCDPISGHTALYWYRQSLGQGLEFLIYFQGNSAPDKSGLPSDRFSAERTGGSVSTLTIQRTQQEDSAVYLCASSFSGEEFFGPGTRLTVL.

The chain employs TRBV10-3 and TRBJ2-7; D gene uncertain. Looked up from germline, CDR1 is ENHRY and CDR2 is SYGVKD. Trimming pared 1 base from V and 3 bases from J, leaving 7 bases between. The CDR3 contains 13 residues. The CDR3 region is CAISEFYLYEQYF. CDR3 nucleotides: TGTGCCATCAGTGAGTTTTACCTCTACGAGCAGTACTTC.

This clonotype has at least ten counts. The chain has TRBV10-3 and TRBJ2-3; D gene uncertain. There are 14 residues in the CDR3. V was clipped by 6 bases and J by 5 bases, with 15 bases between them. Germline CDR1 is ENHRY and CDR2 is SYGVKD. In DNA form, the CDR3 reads TGTGCCATCAGAGACCCTATTGGGTTAGATACGCAGTATTTT. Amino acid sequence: CAIRDPIGLDTQYF.

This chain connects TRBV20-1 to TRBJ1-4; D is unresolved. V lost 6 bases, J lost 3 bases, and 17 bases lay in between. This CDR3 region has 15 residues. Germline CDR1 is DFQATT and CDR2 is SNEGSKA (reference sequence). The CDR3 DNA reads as TGCAGTGCCCTGCGGCTTGGAGGTGCTAATGAAAAACTGTTTTTT. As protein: CSALRLGGANEKLFF.

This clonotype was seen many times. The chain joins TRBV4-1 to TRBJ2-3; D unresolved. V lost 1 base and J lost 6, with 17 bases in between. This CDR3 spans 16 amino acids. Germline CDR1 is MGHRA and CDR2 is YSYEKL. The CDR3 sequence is CASSQVALPIGDTQYF. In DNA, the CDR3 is TGCGCCAGCAGCCAAGTGGCACTCCCGATTGGGGATACGCAGTATTTT.

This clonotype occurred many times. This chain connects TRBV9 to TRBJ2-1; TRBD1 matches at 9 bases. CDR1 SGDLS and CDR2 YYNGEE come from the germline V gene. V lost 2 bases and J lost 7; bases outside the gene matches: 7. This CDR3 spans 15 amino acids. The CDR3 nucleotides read TGTGCCAGCAGCGTTTCCGGGACAGGGCCGAATGAGCAGTTCTTC. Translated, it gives CASSVSGTGPNEQFF.

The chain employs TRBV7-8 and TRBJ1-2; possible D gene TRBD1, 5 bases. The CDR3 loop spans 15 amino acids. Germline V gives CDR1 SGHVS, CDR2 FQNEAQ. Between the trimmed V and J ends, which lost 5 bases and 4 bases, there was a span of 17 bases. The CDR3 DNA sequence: TGTGCCAGCAGCCCGACGGGGGGATCTGCCTATGGCTACACCTTC. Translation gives CASSPTGGSAYGYTF.

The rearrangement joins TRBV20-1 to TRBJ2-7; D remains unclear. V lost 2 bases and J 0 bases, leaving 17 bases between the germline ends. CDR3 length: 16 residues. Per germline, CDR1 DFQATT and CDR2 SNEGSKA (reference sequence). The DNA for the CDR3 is TGCAGTGCTAGATCGAGCCAGGTGACCCGCTCCTACGAGCAGTACTTC. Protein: CSARSSQVTRSYEQYF.